This record looks at one T cell receptor (beta chain) sequence and its context. What it recognizes is unknown. A universal primer site came from template switching; cDNA carried unique molecular identifiers. Each CDR3 protein is one row after TCRdb ran MiXCR on the 5' RACE reads. The table has fewer than 500,000 distinct CDR3 sequences, roughly a quarter seen once. This entry comes from a study of identical twins. The CDR3 contains 9 residues. Whole-study findings and limits: Cord blood beta clonotypes that were abundant carried fewer insertions, and memory repertoires showed no such trend. The models gave estimates that fell short of the out-of-frame TCR alpha sharing seen in monozygotic twins.

The data also belong to a second study, concerning T cells expressing NK-cell markers. That source notes: The same clonotypes also predominated in the CD3+CD56-NKG2C+ fraction of several donors.

Source material: CD4+ T cells sorted from blood. The J gene is TRBJ2-2, the V gene TRBV21-1. TRBV21-1 is listed as a pseudogene. The TCR originated in a woman between 18 and 29 years old in good health. The CDR3 region has the DNA TGTGCCAGCAACGGGGAGCTGTTTTTT. Its translation: CASNGELFF.